This TCR beta chain was identified in a study of T-cell reconstitution after alpha-beta-depleted transplantation in children. Construction of the TCRbeta library involved unique molecular identifiers. TCRdb called the PCR reads again in MiXCR, with one record for every CDR3 protein. The sample records hundreds of thousands of distinct CDR3 sequences, around 17% being singletons. V lost 1 base and J lost 5, with 15 bases in between. In germline, CDR1 is SGHTA, CDR2 FQGNSA. The CDR3 totals 16 residues. The genes are TRBV7-2 and TRBJ1-5; the D gene is possibly TRBD1 (5 bases). The sample in question was PBMCs from the stem cell graft donor, obtained from the stem cell graft. The receptor comes from a human donor who donated a stem cell graft to a child with acute myeloid leukemia. The CDR3 nucleotides read TGTGCCAGCAGCTTAGGGGGGACTCAAGGACATCAGCCCCAGCATTTT. It yields the protein CASSLGGTQGHQPQHF. Full variable domain (rest looked up from reference TRBV7-2 and TRBJ1-5): GAGVSQSPSNKVTEKGKDVELRCDPISGHTALYWYRQSLGQGLEFLIYFQGNSAPDKSGLPSDRFSAERTGGSVSTLTIQRTQQEDSAVYLCASSLGGTQGHQPQHFGDGTRLSIL.